Presented here are 32 T cell receptor beta chains from one specimen sequenced in a study of T cells in Graves' hyperthyroidism and ophthalmopathy. TCR beta CDR3 regions were amplified from RNA transcripts. The TCR CDR3 first-round RT-PCR relied on the HTBI primer set. TCRdb called the multiplex PCR reads again in MiXCR, with one record for every CDR3 protein. The top ten clones hold approximately 19% of a sample with about 350,000 distinct CDR3 sequences, 13% to 15% of them seen once. What was sequenced was blood. The receptor set was obtained from a woman aged 55-70 years with Graves' ophthalmopathy.

The chain uses TRBV20-1 and TRBJ1-4, with TRBD1 identical over 10 bases. Germline-derived CDR1 and CDR2 are DFQATT and SNEGSKA (reference sequence). Trimming at V came to 3 bases and at J to 4 bases, leaving 14 bases not matched to a gene. The CDR3 is 18 residues long. CDR3 nucleotides: TGCAGTGCTAGTAGGCGTGACAGGGGGCGCCCATTTAATGAAAAACTGTTTTTT. Protein sequence: CSASRRDRGRPFNEKLFF.

This clonotype occurred many times. The chain combines TRBV9 with TRBJ2-7; possibly TRBD1 for D (5 bases). This CDR3 is built from 12 residues. Germline CDR1 reads SGDLS; CDR2 reads YYNGEE. V lost 2 bases and J 6 bases, leaving 9 bases between the germline ends. In DNA, the CDR3 is TGTGCCAGCAGCGTCCAGGGTGGCGAGCAGTACTTC. Translation: CASSVQGGEQYF.

Worth noting for this clonotype: A read error may be the cause here, since a much bigger clone is one base away. This CDR3 reads CASSHAATNEKLFF. The CDR3 DNA follows: TGTGCCAGCAGCCACGCTGCAACTAATGAAAAACTGTTTTTT. The gene calls are TRBV3-1 and TRBJ1-4; D is unclear. There are 14 residues in the CDR3. Per germline, CDR1 LGHDT and CDR2 YNNKEL (reference sequence). V gave up 3 bases and J gave up 0 bases, with 5 bases separating them.

The table lists this clonotype with many counts. The chain recombines TRBV6-2 or TRBV6-3 with TRBJ2-5, with TRBD2 as a possible D gene (6 bases). The ends were cut back, 8 bases at V and 6 bases at J, with 13 bases in the middle. The CDR3 loop spans 12 amino acids. Germline CDR1 is MNHEY and CDR2 is SVGEGT. The CDR3 nucleotides read TGTGCCAGCGGCCGGGAGCCAAAGACCCAGTACTTC. Protein: CASGREPKTQYF.

CDR3 DNA: TGTGCCAGCAGTTTAGGATTAGGCGGTTCTTACGAGCAGTACTTC. Translating it yields CASSLGLGGSYEQYF. The V and J genes are TRBV27 and TRBJ2-7; D gene uncertain. CDR3 size: 15 residues. Germline CDR1 reads MNHEY; CDR2 reads SMNVEV (reference sequence). The ends were cut back, 2 bases at V and 4 bases at J, with 15 bases in the middle.

The CDR3 here is CSAYERTVGTDTQYF. The CDR3 nucleotides are TGCAGTGCGTATGAAAGGACGGTGGGCACAGATACGCAGTATTTT. The chain links TRBV20-1 to TRBJ2-3; D remains unclear. From germline, CDR1 is DFQATT and CDR2 SNEGSKA (reference sequence). Trimming shortened V by 6 bases and J by 1 base, and 17 bases separated the two germline ends. The length of the CDR3 is 15 residues.

This chain's CDR3 is CAISHNPGLKVDEQFF. The CDR3 coding sequence is TGTGCCATCAGTCACAACCCGGGACTGAAGGTCGATGAGCAGTTCTTC. V and J are TRBV10-3 and TRBJ2-1, with D possibly matching TRBD2 (6 bases). V was pared by 5 bases and J by 8 bases, with 22 bases between. The CDR3 contains 16 residues. The germline V gene encodes CDR1 ENHRY and CDR2 SYGVKD.

This clonotype was seen at least ten times. V gene TRBV12-3 or TRBV12-4 combines with J gene TRBJ2-7; a weak D match, TRBD1 (5 bases). V lost 2 bases and J 3 bases, leaving 8 bases between the germline ends. The CDR3 covers 13 residues. The CDR3 nucleotides are TGTGCCAGCAGTTTAAGGCAGGGCTACGAGCAGTACTTC. This translates into CASSLRQGYEQYF.

V and J are TRBV2 and TRBJ1-6; TRBD1 agrees at 8 bases. The CDR3 has 13 residues. V shed 6 bases, J shed 10 bases, and the junction held 5 bases outside the gene matches. The germline V gene has CDR1 SNHLY and CDR2 FYNNEI. CDR3 in amino acids: CASRGTGDSPLHF. In DNA, the CDR3 is TGTGCCAGCAGAGGGACAGGCGACTCACCCCTCCACTTT.

This clonotype was found a few times. The V gene is TRBV28, the J gene TRBJ1-2; D possibly corresponds to TRBD1 (6 bases). This CDR3 is built from 14 residues. The V gene lost 3 bases and the J gene lost 1 base, with 9 bases spanning the gap. Germline CDR1 reads MDHEN; CDR2 reads SYDVKM. The CDR3 spells CASSLGHFNYGYTF. For the CDR3, the DNA is TGTGCCAGCAGTTTGGGACACTTTAACTATGGCTACACCTTC.

This clonotype has a count of ten or more. The chain is built from TRBV18 and TRBJ1-1; TRBD1 is a possible D gene (5 bases). Trimming removed 2 bases from V and 6 bases from J, with 13 bases in between. The CDR3 sequence is 14 residues long. Germline lookup yields CDR1 KGHSH and CDR2 LQKENI. CDR3 nucleotides: TGTGCCAGCTCACCAGGAGGGGTCCGGGCTGAAGCTTTCTTT. Its translation is CASSPGGVRAEAFF. Variable domain in full (rest from reference TRBV18 and TRBJ1-1): NAGVMQNPRHLVRRRGQEARLRCSPMKGHSHVYWYRQLPEEGLKFMVYLQKENIIDESGMPKERFSAEFPKEGPSILRIQQVVRGDSAAYFCASSPGGVRAEAFFGQGTRLTVV.

The rearrangement links TRBV6-1 to TRBJ2-5; the D gene is possibly TRBD1 (5 bases). V was cut by 6 bases and J by 5 bases, with 13 bases left in between. The CDR3 contains 13 residues. In germline, CDR1 is MNHNS, CDR2 SASEGT. CDR3: CASRGGAAETQYF. Here the CDR3 DNA reads TGTGCCAGCAGGGGTGGGGCAGCGGAGACCCAGTACTTC.

This clonotype has just a few counts. The V and J genes are TRBV24-1 and TRBJ1-1; no definite D call. There are 12 residues in the CDR3. Trimming shortened V by 4 bases and J by 2 bases, and 4 bases separated the two germline ends. Germline loops: CDR1 KGHDR, CDR2 SFDVKD. CDR3 bases: TGTGCCACCAGTGACCACAACACTGAAGCTTTCTTT. Translated: CATSDHNTEAFF.

This clonotype came up many times. This chain uses TRBV28 with TRBJ1-2; D might be TRBD1 (6 bases). Germline CDR1 and CDR2: MDHEN and SYDVKM. The CDR3 extends over 13 amino acids. Trimming took off 5 bases at V and 4 bases at J, with 11 bases between the two ends. The CDR3 DNA is TGTGCCAGCAGTCCAGGGGTTGGCTATGGCTACACCTTC. As protein: CASSPGVGYGYTF.

The rearrangement links TRBV20-1 to TRBJ2-7; 10 nucleotides line up with TRBD2. The germline gives CDR1 DFQATT, CDR2 SNEGSKA (reference sequence). This CDR3 region has 15 residues. After removal of 0 bases from V and 4 bases from J, the junction contained 6 bases not matched to a gene. The CDR3 DNA reads TGCAGTGCTAGAGACGGGGCTAGCGGGAGATACGAGCAGTACTTC. Translated, it gives CSARDGASGRYEQYF.

The chain is built from TRBV7-9 and TRBJ2-2; 8 bases align to TRBD2. Per germline, CDR1 SEHNR and CDR2 FQNEAQ (reference sequence). The CDR3 has 13 amino acids. J was trimmed by 6 bases and V by 5 bases; bases with no gene match: 2. CDR3 protein: CASSPGGAGELFF. For the CDR3, the DNA is TGTGCCAGCAGCCCCGGGGGGGCCGGGGAGCTGTTTTTT.

To note about this clonotype: This clone may be a read error of a much larger clone one base away. The V and J genes are TRBV2 and TRBJ2-5; D gene uncertain. Germline V gene lookup returns CDR1 SNHLY and CDR2 FYNNEI. The CDR3 is made up of 14 amino acids. The CDR3 sequence is CASSDSSNKEAQYF. In DNA, the CDR3 is TGTGCCAGCAGTGATTCGTCAAACAAAGAGGCCCAGTACTTC.

In its sample, this clonotype was seen a few times. The genes are TRBV7-3 and TRBJ2-5; no reliable D call. This CDR3 region has 13 residues. Germline V gene sequence: CDR1 SGHTA, CDR2 FQGTGA. V was pared by 3 bases and J by 5 bases, with 10 bases between. CDR3 coding DNA: TGTGCCAGCAGCTTTGGGCATATGGAGACCCAGTACTTC. Amino acid sequence: CASSFGHMETQYF.

This clonotype showed up many times. The rearrangement uses TRBV19 and TRBJ2-1; TRBD2 matches 10 bases. V dropped 4 bases and J dropped 13; count of bases not matched to a gene: 7. This CDR3 region has 13 residues. Germline V lookup: CDR1 LNHDA, CDR2 SQIVND (reference sequence). CDR3 amino acids: CASSTKREGNQFF. The CDR3 nucleotides are TGTGCCAGTAGTACGAAGCGGGAGGGCAACCAGTTCTTC.

This clonotype was recorded many times. The chain couples TRBV30 to TRBJ2-2, with 10 bases aligning to TRBD1. In germline, CDR1 is GTSNPN, CDR2 SVGIG (reference sequence). J gave up 6 bases and V 5 bases, and 3 bases lay outside the gene matches. This CDR3 is built from 13 residues. The CDR3 sequence is CAWEGQGSGELFF. Here the CDR3 DNA reads TGTGCCTGGGAGGGACAGGGGTCCGGGGAGCTGTTTTTT. Full variable domain (rest looked up from reference TRBV30 and TRBJ2-2): SQTIHQWPATLVQPVGSPLSLECTVEGTSNPNLYWYRQAAGRGLQLLFYSVGIGQISSEVPQNLSASRPQDRQFILSSKKLLLSDSGFYLCAWEGQGSGELFFGEGSRLTVL.

The sample holds many counts of this clonotype. V is TRBV28 and J is TRBJ1-1; a weak D match, TRBD1 (5 bases). V was clipped by 7 bases and J by 2 bases, with 14 bases between them. The CDR3 length is 14 residues. CDR1 is MDHEN and CDR2 is SYDVKM in the germline V gene. This chain's CDR3 is CASTPWGGNTEAFF. The CDR3 coding sequence is TGTGCCAGCACCCCCTGGGGGGGTAACACTGAAGCTTTCTTT.

This clonotype was seen repeatedly, ten times or more. This chain connects TRBV5-5 to TRBJ2-1; D is ambiguous. Trimming removed 7 bases from V and 8 bases from J, with 13 bases in between. This CDR3 comprises 12 residues. The germline V gene has CDR1 SGHKS and CDR2 YYEKEE (reference sequence). The CDR3 DNA reads TGTGCCAGCGGGCCAGCGAGCGATGAGCAGTTCTTC. It codes for CASGPASDEQFF.

This clonotype was found a few times. The chain joins TRBV6-1 to TRBJ2-7; TRBD2 agrees at 11 bases. V trimming: 5 bases; J trimming: 4 bases; junction bases outside the gene matches: 4. The CDR3 has 14 residues. Germline V gene sequence: CDR1 MNHNS, CDR2 SASEGT. DNA for the CDR3: TGTGCCAGCAGTAGAACTAGCGGGAGATACGAGCAGTACTTC. It encodes CASSRTSGRYEQYF.

This chain uses TRBV11-2 with TRBJ2-2; the D is unclear. V lost 4 bases to trimming and J lost 6 bases, with 18 bases between them. The CDR3 spans 16 residues. CDR1 and CDR2 (germline): SGHAT, FQNNGV. In nucleotides, the CDR3 is TGTGCCAGCAGCTCTACCCTGTATGGTTTGCCCGGGGAGCTGTTTTTT. This sequence encodes CASSSTLYGLPGELFF.

This clonotype has just a few counts. V and J are TRBV28 and TRBJ2-3; 9 bases are a match to TRBD2. The CDR3 totals 15 residues. The V gene end was trimmed by 5 bases and the J gene end by 6 bases; junction bases not matched to a gene: 9. Germline CDR1 reads MDHEN; CDR2 reads SYDVKM. The chain's CDR3 is CASSMTSGFGDTQYF. The CDR3 DNA sequence: TGTGCCAGCAGTATGACTAGCGGCTTTGGCGATACGCAGTATTTT.

Remarks on this clonotype: This may be a read error: a much more frequent sequence differs by one nucleotide. Here the CDR3 reads CASSGPSTYGQYF. CDR3 nucleotides: TGTGCCAGCAGTGGCCCTTCCACTTACGGGCAGTACTTC. The chain combines TRBV6-1 with TRBJ2-7; no reliable D call. The germline gives CDR1 MNHNS, CDR2 SASEGT. This CDR3 comprises 13 residues.

V usage is TRBV19 and J usage is TRBJ2-2, with 8 bases identical to TRBD1. Germline lookup yields CDR1 LNHDA and CDR2 SQIVND (reference sequence). V dropped 0 bases and J dropped 6; count of bases not matched to a gene: 0. This CDR3 contains 14 residues. CDR3 in DNA: TGTGCCAGTAGTATAGAACAGGGGGCCGGGGAGCTGTTTTTT. It encodes CASSIEQGAGELFF.

A note on this clonotype: A much more abundant neighbour one base away suggests this may be a read error. The chain employs TRBV3-1 and TRBJ1-5; TRBD1 aligns across 7 bases. The V and J ends lost 4 bases and 5 bases, in that order; junction bases with no gene match: 17. Germline V gives CDR1 LGHDT, CDR2 YNNKEL (reference sequence). CDR3 length equals 18 residues. CDR3 DNA: TGTGCCAGCAGCCCATCACCGAGACAGGGAATAGGATATCAGCCCCAGCATTTT. It specifies CASSPSPRQGIGYQPQHF.

This sequence joins TRBV12-3 or TRBV12-4 and TRBJ2-5; D possibly uses TRBD1 or TRBD2 (5 bases each). The CDR3 totals 14 residues. V was pared by 7 bases and J by 2 bases, with 14 bases between. CDR3 in amino acids: CASNPGPTQETQYF. In DNA, the CDR3 is TGTGCCAGCAATCCGGGACCGACACAAGAGACCCAGTACTTC.

This clonotype was recorded at least ten times. The chain joins TRBV20-1 to TRBJ2-3, with D unclear. V gave up 1 base and J gave up 6 bases, with 11 bases separating them. Germline V gives CDR1 DFQATT, CDR2 SNEGSKA (reference sequence). The CDR3 extends over 13 amino acids. In DNA form, the CDR3 reads TGCAGTGCTAGAGCCAGTTCGGTCGATACGCAGTATTTT. Its translation is CSARASSVDTQYF.

In its sample, this clonotype was seen many times. This chain connects TRBV28 to TRBJ2-1; possibly TRBD2 for D (6 bases). The germline V gene has CDR1 MDHEN and CDR2 SYDVKM. The CDR3 has 15 residues. Trimming removed 6 bases at V and 2 bases at J, with 14 bases between. The CDR3 DNA sequence: TGTGCCAGCAGCATTAGCGGCATACCCTACAATGAGCAGTTCTTC. Translation gives CASSISGIPYNEQFF.

The chain carries TRBV9 and TRBJ2-5; 7 nucleotides match TRBD1. Germline V lookup: CDR1 SGDLS, CDR2 YYNGEE. Unmatched junction bases numbered 2, after V lost 0 bases and J lost 3 bases. The CDR3 contains 14 residues. CDR3 bases: TGTGCCAGCAGCGTAGAGACAGGGAAAGAGACCCAGTACTTC. Its translation is CASSVETGKETQYF.